One and the same sample provided the 4 T cell receptor beta chains below, sequenced in a study of blood T cell repertoires in COVID-19. Profiled with immunoSEQ multiplex PCR; TCRdb holds only in-frame clones, not every one. The sample records over 200,000 clones, roughly 91% being singletons. The sequenced sample was PBMCs or T cells enriched from blood (not recorded which). These receptor sequences come from a man in his forties who had recovered from COVID-19.

The chain links TRBV7-2 to TRBJ1-5; 9 bases align to TRBD1. The V gene end was trimmed by 5 bases and the J gene end by 0 bases; junction bases not matched to a gene: 14. The CDR3 runs to 19 residues. Per germline, CDR1 SGHTA and CDR2 FQGNSA. CDR3 residues: CASSHHRDRADNSNQPQHF. The CDR3, as DNA: TGTGCCAGCAGCCATCACCGGGACAGGGCAGATAATAGCAATCAGCCCCAGCATTTT.

The chain has TRBV7-2 and TRBJ1-1, with TRBD1 as a possible D gene (6 bases). The V gene lost 1 base and the J gene lost 7 bases, with 25 bases spanning the gap. The CDR3 consists of 18 residues. Germline V gives CDR1 SGHTA, CDR2 FQGNSA. The CDR3 region has the DNA TGTGCCAGCAGCTTAGAGCTAGCGAGGCGGGCGGGAGGGGGTGAAGCTTTCTTT. The encoded protein is CASSLELARRAGGGEAFF.

The chain combines TRBV11-2 with TRBJ1-6, with D perhaps TRBD1 (6 bases). CDR3 length equals 16 residues. Germline CDR1 reads SGHAT; CDR2 reads FQNNGV. V was pared by 0 bases and J by 6 bases, with 12 bases between. The CDR3 sequence is CASSLEGTGSNSPLHF. The DNA of the CDR3 is TGTGCCAGCAGCTTAGAGGGCACAGGGAGTAATTCACCCCTCCACTTT.

This chain links TRBV21-1 with TRBJ1-1; whether TRBD1, the table's D call, matches the DNA was not checked. TRBV21-1 is an annotated pseudogene. The CDR3 spans 13 residues. CDR3 DNA sequence: TGTGCCAGCAGCAAAGCCATGAACACTGAAGCTTTCTTT. Encoded protein: CASSKAMNTEAFF.